The 3 T cell receptor beta chains below were found in one sample sequenced in a study of T cells in Graves' hyperthyroidism and ophthalmopathy. Authors of the study amplified TCR beta CDR3 regions from RNA transcripts. The HTBI primer set was used in a first-round RT-PCR of the TCR CDR3. TCRdb passed the multiplex PCR reads through MiXCR, listing each CDR3 protein once. The sample gives around 580,000 distinct CDR3 sequences, more than 45% of which show up once; more than 7% is in the top ten. The sample was peripheral blood or thyroid tissue (not recorded which). The receptors here all came from a woman younger than 35 with Graves' hyperthyroidism.

This chain connects TRBV27 to TRBJ2-7; 8 bases agree with TRBD2. Germline CDR1 reads MNHEY; CDR2 reads SMNVEV (reference sequence). Trimming took 7 bases from V and 2 from J; bases not matched to a gene: 7. The CDR3 runs 14 residues. The CDR3 DNA is TGTGCCAGCAACGCAGGGACTAGACCCTACGAGCAGTACTTC. Its translation is CASNAGTRPYEQYF.

This clonotype was counted many times. The V call is TRBV7-9, the J call TRBJ1-6; a weak D match, TRBD1 (5 bases). Germline CDR1 and CDR2: SEHNR and FQNEAQ (reference sequence). The CDR3 length is 13 residues. The ends were cut back, 1 base at V and 9 bases at J, with 7 bases in the middle. The CDR3 spells CASSLEGFSPLHF. The CDR3 nucleotides are TGTGCCAGCAGCTTAGAGGGGTTTTCACCCCTCCACTTT.

The chain carries TRBV20-1 and TRBJ2-7, with 9 bases fitting TRBD2. Trimming at V came to 0 bases and at J to 4 bases, leaving 7 bases not matched to a gene. CDR1 DFQATT and CDR2 SNEGSKA come from the germline V gene (reference sequence). The CDR3 has 15 residues. CDR3 nucleotides: TGCAGTGCTAGAGAGCGGGAGGGCCTCGGTTACGAGCAGTACTTC. Its translation: CSAREREGLGYEQYF.